The rows below give T cell receptor beta chains drawn from one sample of a study of shared clonotypes between healthy human individuals. The protocol was immunoSEQ multiplex PCR, while the TCRdb copy is restricted to in-frame clones and leaves out a portion. The table records under 1 million clones, almost 95% of them present only once. The sample comprised naive CD8+ T cells sorted from blood. The receptors were sampled from a man aged 25-45 years in good health. The CDR3 runs from the conserved cysteine through the conserved F or W. Each record gives: D gene, J gene, V gene, clone size, CDR3 DNA, CDR3 protein. The D gene is left open where the match is weak. Clone size, where shown, is once, few, many, or a class for clones that have expanded.

TRBD2	TRBJ2-1	TRBV5-4	.	TGTGCCAGCCGGCTAGCGGAATACAATGAGCAGTTCTTC	CASRLAEYNEQFF
TRBD1	TRBJ2-6	TRBV7-9	.	TGTGCCAGCAGCCTCCGGGACAGGGGCTCTGGGGCCAACGTCCTGACTTTC	CASSLRDRGSGANVLTF
TRBD1	TRBJ2-7	TRBV28	.	TGTGCTTCAGGCCGGGACAGGATTTACGAGCAGTACTTC	CASGRDRIYEQYF
.	TRBJ1-2	TRBV10-2	.	TGCGCCAGCAGTGAGAGGAGAGCGCAATTTTATACTAACTATGGCTACACCTTC	CASSERRAQFYTNYGYTF
.	TRBJ2-7	TRBV6-5	.	TGTGCCAGCAGTTACTCGCAGGGTATCCCCTACGAGCAGTACTTC	CASSYSQGIPYEQYF
.	TRBJ2-7	TRBV19	.	TGTGCCAGTACCGCCGGGGTGGGGGTCACCTACGAGCAGTACTTC	CASTAGVGVTYEQYF
.	TRBJ2-7	TRBV9	.	TGTGCCAGCGGCCGGGACACTACCTCCTACGAGCAGTACTTC	CASGRDTTSYEQYF
TRBD1	TRBJ2-7	TRBV18	.	TGTGCCAGCTCACCACCGGGACAGGGTCGTTACGAGCAGTACTTC	CASSPPGQGRYEQYF
.	TRBJ2-7	TRBV2	once	TGTGCCAGCAAAGGGGTACTCTACGAGCAGTACTTC	CASKGVLYEQYF
.	TRBJ1-5	TRBV27	.	TGTGCCAGCAGTGAACCAGGGGTGGGTCAGCCCCAGCATTTT	CASSEPGVGQPQHF
.	TRBJ2-1	TRBV7-9	once	TGTGCCAGCAGCTCCGATGAGGGGGAGCAGTTCTTC	CASSSDEGEQFF
TRBD1	TRBJ1-4	TRBV10-2	.	TGCGCCAGCAGTGACTTCGCTAGGGGGCCCAACGAAAAACTGTTTTTT	CASSDFARGPNEKLFF
.	TRBJ2-1	TRBV15	.	TGTGCCACCAGCAGAGATATTGGGGTCAATGAGCAGTTCTTC	CATSRDIGVNEQFF
.	TRBJ1-1	TRBV4-1	.	TGCGCCAGCAGCCAAGCAGTAACAACGGGGAACACTGAAGCTTTCTTT	CASSQAVTTGNTEAFF
TRBD2	TRBJ2-3	TRBV2	.	TGTGCCAGCATTCACCGTTCGGCGGGAGGGCTCCTAAGCACAGATACGCAGTATTTT	CASIHRSAGGLLSTDTQYF
TRBD2	TRBJ2-5	TRBV27	.	TGTGCCAGCAGGAGAGGGACTAGCGGGAGAGGAGAGACCCAGTACTTC	CASRRGTSGRGETQYF
.	TRBJ2-1	TRBV2	.	TGTGCCAGCAGTGAAGTAACGTTACACAATGAGCAGTTCTTC	CASSEVTLHNEQFF
.	TRBJ2-5	TRBV9	.	TGTGCCAGCAGCGCCCCACCCGGGTTCGGCGAGACCCAGTACTTC	CASSAPPGFGETQYF
.	TRBJ2-3	TRBV21-1	.	TGTGCCAGCAGCCTTCAGGGGGTGGTTTGGGATACGCAGTATTTT	CASSLQGVVWDTQYF
.	TRBJ2-7	TRBV11-2	.	TGTGCCAGCAGCTTAGAGTCCGAGCAGTACTTC	CASSLESEQYF
.	TRBJ2-7	TRBV6-5	.	TGTGCCAGCAGTTACAGGGGCTACGAGCAGTACTTC	CASSYRGYEQYF
.	TRBJ2-1	TRBV5-1	.	TGCGCCAGCAGCTTGGAGGAGGCTCCTGAGCAGTTCTTC	CASSLEEAPEQFF
.	TRBJ2-1	TRBV27	.	TGTGCCAGCAGCCTTAGCGGTTTCGGGTACAATGAGCAGTTCTTC	CASSLSGFGYNEQFF
.	TRBJ1-1	TRBV4-1	.	TGCGCCAGCAGCCAAGAGGGGGGGTTGAACACTGAAGCTTTCTTT	CASSQEGGLNTEAFF
TRBD1	TRBJ2-7	TRBV7-6	.	TGTGCCAGCAGCTCCTGGACAGGCGGCTCCTACGAGCAGTACTTC	CASSSWTGGSYEQYF
TRBD1	TRBJ2-5	TRBV18	.	TGTGCCAGCTCAAGAGGGGGCGAGGAGACCCAGTACTTC	CASSRGGEETQYF
.	TRBJ2-7	TRBV27	.	TGTGCCAGCAGTTTAAGTCTTGGCGATCAGAACTACGAGCAGTACTTC	CASSLSLGDQNYEQYF
.	TRBJ2-1	TRBV27	.	TGTGCCAGCAGTTTAGGCATGGGGCGCGGCTACAATGAGCAGTTCTTC	CASSLGMGRGYNEQFF
.	TRBJ1-1	TRBV28	.	TGTGCCAGCAGGAATCGAGAAGACAGGTTTCATGAAGCTTTCTTT	CASRNREDRFHEAFF
TRBD1	TRBJ2-7	TRBV4-1	.	TGCGCCAGCAGCCAAGTCCTCCGAGGGACAGCCGACTACGAGCAGTACTTC	CASSQVLRGTADYEQYF
.	TRBJ1-5	TRBV27	.	TGTGCCAGCAGTTTGTCGGACGGATATCAGCCCCAGCATTTT	CASSLSDGYQPQHF
TRBD1	TRBJ1-5	TRBV6-1	.	TGTGCCAGTAGCGTGGGACAGGGGGCCGGACGGCCCCAGCATTTT	CASSVGQGAGRPQHF
.	TRBJ1-1	TRBV7-9	.	TGTGCCAGCAGAGGGGTTGAGAACACTGAAGCTTTCTTT	CASRGVENTEAFF
.	TRBJ2-7	TRBV13	.	TGTGCCAGCACCGACCCCCTCCGGGACGGCGAGCAGTACTTC	CASTDPLRDGEQYF
.	TRBJ2-3	TRBV19	.	TGTGCCAGTAGTACAGGGGTTGCAGATACGCAGTATTTT	CASSTGVADTQYF
TRBD2	TRBJ2-1	TRBV10-1	.	TGCGCCAGCAGTGAGTCGTGGACTAGCGGCAATGAAGGGCAGTTCTTC	CASSESWTSGNEGQFF
TRBD1	TRBJ2-1	TRBV18	.	TGTGCCAGCTCACCCGGGACAGGGTTTGCTGAGCAGTTCTTC	CASSPGTGFAEQFF
.	TRBJ2-7	TRBV19	.	TGTGCCAGTAGTATGCTAGGGAGCTCCTACGAGCAGTACTTC	CASSMLGSSYEQYF
.	TRBJ1-5	TRBV4-1	few	TGCGCCAGCAGCCGAGGCCCAAATCAGCCCCAGCATTTT	CASSRGPNQPQHF
TRBD2	TRBJ2-1	TRBV10-1	.	TGCGCCAGCAGTGAGTCATCTAGCGGGATCTACAATGAGCAGTTCTTC	CASSESSSGIYNEQFF
.	TRBJ2-3	TRBV11-2	.	TGTGCCAGCAGCCCGGGACGCCTGTCCCCAGATACGCAGTATTTT	CASSPGRLSPDTQYF
.	TRBJ2-6	TRBV29-1	.	TGCAGCGTTGAAGGGGCTTCGGGGGCCAACGTCCTGACTTTC	CSVEGASGANVLTF
.	TRBJ1-1	TRBV27	once	TGTGCCAGCAGTTTGCGGGGGATGAACACTGAAGCTTTCTTT	CASSLRGMNTEAFF
.	TRBJ2-7	TRBV9	.	TGTGCCAGCAGCCCTGAGGACGAGCAGTACTTC	CASSPEDEQYF
TRBD2	TRBJ2-5	TRBV5-6	.	TGTGCCAGCAGATATGGACTAGCGGGGATCCAAGAGACCCAGTACTTC	CASRYGLAGIQETQYF
TRBD1	TRBJ2-2	TRBV5-1	.	TGCGCCAGCAGCTTTGGATCAGGGGGCGGAGGTAACACCGGGGAGCTGTTTTTT	CASSFGSGGGGNTGELFF
.	TRBJ1-3	TRBV6-1	.	TGTGCCAGCACACAGCGCCCCACGGTTTCCACCATATATTTT	CASTQRPTVSTIYF
TRBD2	TRBJ2-1	TRBV5-6	.	TGTGCCAGCAGCTTGATTGCGGGAGGGGACAATGAGCAGTTCTTC	CASSLIAGGDNEQFF
TRBD2	TRBJ2-5	TRBV28	.	TGTGCCAGCAGTCTTGGAGCGGGAGGGTCCAAAGAGACCCAGTACTTC	CASSLGAGGSKETQYF
TRBD2	TRBJ2-3	TRBV5-8	once	TGTGCCAGCAGCTCGACTAGCGGGAGAGGGGATACGCAGTATTTT	CASSSTSGRGDTQYF
.	TRBJ2-7	TRBV11-2	.	TGTGCCAGCAGCCCCGGACTAACCTACGAGCAGTACTTC	CASSPGLTYEQYF
.	TRBJ2-1	TRBV10-3	once	TGTGCCGCGGAGGGACAATACAATGAGCAGTTCTTC	CAAEGQYNEQFF
.	TRBJ2-5	TRBV29-1	.	TGCAGCGTTGAGGTACCCCCTACTAGCCCTGGTACCCAAGAGACCCAGTACTTC	CSVEVPPTSPGTQETQYF
TRBD1	TRBJ2-5	TRBV7-9	.	TGTGCCAGCAGTACGGACAGGGATCTTGAGACCCAGTACTTC	CASSTDRDLETQYF
.	TRBJ2-1	TRBV15	.	TGTGCCACCAGCAGGCGCGGGGTAAATGAGCAGTTCTTC	CATSRRGVNEQFF
TRBD1	TRBJ2-7	TRBV15	once	TGTGCAGTTAGGGACAGGGCCAACGAGCAGTACTTC	CAVRDRANEQYF